The 2 T cell receptor beta chains reported below all come from one sample, sequenced in a study of PD-1 blockade in classical Hodgkin lymphoma. After autologous stem cell transplantation all patients relapsed, and prior brentuximab vedotin exposure differed between cohorts. Using immunoSEQ multiplex PCR, the repertoire was profiled, and TCRdb retains in-frame clones only, with some absent. The top ten clones hold more than 30% of a sample with some 10,000 clones, roughly 84% of them seen once. The sequencing used peripheral blood mononuclear cells (PBMCs), collected at baseline. These TCRs come from a human donor with classical Hodgkin lymphoma.

This chain connects TRBV4-1 to TRBJ1-1, with D tentatively TRBD1 (5 bases). Trimming cost V 1 base and J 11 bases, with 26 bases left between them. The CDR3 consists of 17 residues. Germline-derived CDR1 and CDR2 are MGHRA and YSYEKL. The CDR3 nucleotides are TGCGCCAGCAGCCAAGTGGAGGGGACTCGGGGACTTGATGGCGCTTTCTTT. It yields the protein CASSQVEGTRGLDGAFF.

J is TRBJ2-5 and V is TRBV7-9; no reliable D call. Germline CDR1 is SEHNR and CDR2 is FQNEAQ (reference sequence). CDR3 size: 11 residues. Trimming shortened V by 3 bases and J by 5 bases, and 4 bases separated the two germline ends. CDR3 residues: CASSFAETQYF. For the CDR3, the DNA is TGTGCCAGCAGCTTCGCGGAGACCCAGTACTTC.